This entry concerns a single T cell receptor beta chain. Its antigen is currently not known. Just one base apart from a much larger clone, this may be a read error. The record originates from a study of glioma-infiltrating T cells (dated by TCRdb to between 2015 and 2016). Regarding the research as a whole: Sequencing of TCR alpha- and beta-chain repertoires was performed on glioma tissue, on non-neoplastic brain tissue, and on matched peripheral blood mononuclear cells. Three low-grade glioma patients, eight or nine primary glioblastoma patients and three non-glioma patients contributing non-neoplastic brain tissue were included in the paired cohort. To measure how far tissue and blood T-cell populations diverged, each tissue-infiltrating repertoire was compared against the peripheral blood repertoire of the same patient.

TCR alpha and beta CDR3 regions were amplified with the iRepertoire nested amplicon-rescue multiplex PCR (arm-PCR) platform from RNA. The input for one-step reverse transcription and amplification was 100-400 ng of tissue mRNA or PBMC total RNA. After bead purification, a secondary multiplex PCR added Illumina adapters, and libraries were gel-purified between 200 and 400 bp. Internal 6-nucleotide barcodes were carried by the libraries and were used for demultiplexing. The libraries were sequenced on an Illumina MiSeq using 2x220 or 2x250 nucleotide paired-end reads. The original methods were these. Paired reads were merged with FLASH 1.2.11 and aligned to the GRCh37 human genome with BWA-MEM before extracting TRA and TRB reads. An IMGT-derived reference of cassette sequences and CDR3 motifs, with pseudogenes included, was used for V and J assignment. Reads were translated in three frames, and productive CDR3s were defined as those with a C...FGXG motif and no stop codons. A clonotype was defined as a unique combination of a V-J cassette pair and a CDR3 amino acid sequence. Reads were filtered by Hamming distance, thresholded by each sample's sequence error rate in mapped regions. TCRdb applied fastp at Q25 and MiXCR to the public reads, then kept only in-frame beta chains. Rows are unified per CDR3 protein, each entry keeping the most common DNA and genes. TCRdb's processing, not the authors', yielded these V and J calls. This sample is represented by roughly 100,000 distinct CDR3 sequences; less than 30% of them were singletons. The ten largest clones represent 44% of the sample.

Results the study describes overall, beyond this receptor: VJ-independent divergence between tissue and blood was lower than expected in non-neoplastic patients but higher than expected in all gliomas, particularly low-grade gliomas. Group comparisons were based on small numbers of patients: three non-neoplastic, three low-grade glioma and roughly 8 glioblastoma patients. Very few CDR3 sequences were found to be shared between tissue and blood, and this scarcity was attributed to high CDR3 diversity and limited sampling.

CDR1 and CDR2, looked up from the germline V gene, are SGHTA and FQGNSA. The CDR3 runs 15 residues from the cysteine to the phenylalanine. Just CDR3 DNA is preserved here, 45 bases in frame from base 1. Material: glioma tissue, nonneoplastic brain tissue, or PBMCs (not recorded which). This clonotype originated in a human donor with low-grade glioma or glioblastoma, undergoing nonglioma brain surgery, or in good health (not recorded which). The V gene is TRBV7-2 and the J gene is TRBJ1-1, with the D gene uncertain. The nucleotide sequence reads TGTGCCAGCAGCCCCTCCGTGGGGTCGAACACTGAAGCTCTCTTT. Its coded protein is CASSPSVGSNTEALF.